The clone carrying this TCR beta chain was found once. Its cognate antigen is unknown. Method: immunoSEQ multiplex PCR; TCRdb's copy keeps in-frame clones and lacks some. Among 100,000 to 150,000 clones listed, about 84% were seen once. The data derive from a study of PD-L1 blockade in urothelial cancer. Study-wide context: Patients started atezolizumab in about 2014, 1,200 mg intravenously every 3 weeks.

This CDR3 has 14 residues. The V end lost 0 bases, the J end lost 1 base, and 6 bases lay between the germline ends. The V gene's germline CDR1 is LGHNA and CDR2 YNFKEQ. General study findings and limits: Below-median pretreatment blood TCR clonality was a predictor of better survival. It was durable-benefit patients whose tumor-associated blood clones expanded more at 3 weeks.

Time point specified: peripheral blood 6 weeks after treatment start. Patient sample counts ranged from 1 to 8, pretreatment and on-treatment. This chain uses TRBV4-2 with TRBJ1-1; D is ambiguous. The clonotype was recovered from a man aged 50 to 60 with urothelial cancer. Sample: PBMCs, taken around atezolizumab (anti-PD-L1) treatment. The CDR3 DNA reads TGTGCCAGCAGCCAAGATGGCAGGAACACTGAAGCTTTCTTT. As protein: CASSQDGRNTEAFF.